This T cell receptor beta chain was sequenced for a study of T cell responses to AZD1222 COVID-19 vaccine. With respect to this clone: Its antigen is undetermined.

Assay used: immunoSEQ multiplex PCR; TCRdb lists only in-frame clones, some missing. The data contain around 96,000 clones, about 86% of them singletons. Study conclusions and caveats: Unmutated variant regions are reportedly the target of nearly half of TCRs that are spike-specific. Sampling captured repertoires only after the peak T cell response. Clonal diversity was possibly underestimated; the donors were predominantly white British and more often female.

The V segment lost 3 bases and the J segment 1 base; nucleotides outside the gene matches: 1. This CDR3 spans 15 amino acids. CDR1 and CDR2 from the germline V gene are KGHSH and LQKENI. Material: peripheral blood, obtained 28 days after the second AZD1222 dose. This TCR was sampled from an adult who received the AZD1222 COVID-19 vaccine. This chain connects TRBV18 to TRBJ2-2; TRBD1 matches at 8 bases. CDR3 amino acids: CASSPGTGNTGELFF. CDR3 nucleotides: TGTGCCAGCTCACCCGGGACAGGGAACACCGGGGAGCTGTTTTTT.